The rows below give T cell receptor beta chains drawn from one sample of a study of OX40 agonist ivuxolimab in advanced cancers. Only in-frame clones appear in the TCRdb table, and some are missing; sequencing was by immunoSEQ multiplex PCR. The sample has roughly 50,000 clones, approximately 83% seen once. Sequencing used CD4+ or CD8+ T cells sorted from blood, obtained in a trial of the OX40 agonist ivuxolimab. These TCRs come from an adult with an advanced solid tumor such as melanoma, head and neck, liver or kidney cancer. CDR3s include the opening cysteine and the closing phenylalanine or tryptophan. The D gene is left open where the match is weak. The listing skips clone size in some rows; elsewhere it reads once, few, many or a size class.

TRBV4-1,once,.,TRBJ1-1,TGCGCCAGCAGCCAAGTTCAGGGGATTGGTGAAGCTTTCTTT,CASSQVQGIGEAFF
TRBV18,few,TRBD1,TRBJ2-3,TGTGCCAGCTCACCCGGACAGGGTGGGGATACGCAGTATTTT,CASSPGQGGDTQYF
TRBV21-1,.,.,TRBJ1-4,TGTGCCAGCAGCAAAGTGTTTGGGCGAAGGAATGCAACTAATGAAAAACTGTTTTTT,CASSKVFGRRNATNEKLFF
TRBV5-1,few,.,TRBJ1-1,TGCGCCAGCAGCCCCGGGACACAGAACACTGAAGCTTTCTTT,CASSPGTQNTEAFF
TRBV21-1,.,.,TRBJ1-6,TGTGCCAGCAGCAAAAGGGACCGGGTCCCCTATAATTCACCCCTCCACTTT,CASSKRDRVPYNSPLHF
TRBV5-1,.,.,TRBJ2-2,TGCGCCAGCAGTGAGGACGGTACCAACACCGGGGAGCTGTTTTTT,CASSEDGTNTGELFF
TRBV6-5,.,.,TRBJ2-5,TGTGCCAGCAGTTACGGCGCGGGGAAAGGACAAGAGACCCAGTACTTC,CASSYGAGKGQETQYF
TRBV19,few,.,TRBJ2-5,TGTGCCACCGGACAGCCCCTCGGGGAGACCCAGTACTTC,CATGQPLGETQYF
TRBV14,.,TRBD2,TRBJ2-3,TGTGCCAGCAATAGGTTAGCGGGGGGCCTCCTCACAGATACGCAGTATTTT,CASNRLAGGLLTDTQYF
TRBV23-1,few,.,TRBJ2-7,TGCGCCAGCAGTCAACAGGGATACGAGCAGTACTTC,CASSQQGYEQYF
TRBV7-6,.,TRBD2,TRBJ2-7,TGTGCCAGCAGCCCGCAGGGGACGGGGGGGAGCGAGCAGTACTTC,CASSPQGTGGSEQYF
TRBV9,once,.,TRBJ2-3,TGTGCCAGCAGCATTAGCATCGGATCTAGCACAGATACGCAGTATTTT,CASSISIGSSTDTQYF
TRBV21-1,.,.,TRBJ2-3,TGTGCCAGCAGCAAAGGGCTAAAGGGTGGGCTAGCGGTCAGCACAGATACGCAGTATTTT,CASSKGLKGGLAVSTDTQYF
TRBV7-2,.,TRBD2,TRBJ2-3,TGTGCCAGCAGCGTCGGACTAGCGGGGGGGACAGATACGCAGTATTTT,CASSVGLAGGTDTQYF
TRBV10-3,.,.,TRBJ2-3,TGTGCCATCAGCTGGACAGACACAGATACGCAGTATTTT,CAISWTDTDTQYF
TRBV19,.,.,TRBJ1-5,TGTGCCAGTAGTATTGGAGGGAGCAATCAGCCCCAGCATTTT,CASSIGGSNQPQHF
TRBV2,.,TRBD2,TRBJ2-2,TGTGCCAGCAGTCCCGACGGGGGGGCCGTCGCCGGGGAGCTGTTTTTT,CASSPDGGAVAGELFF
TRBV6-5,.,.,TRBJ2-5,TGTGCCAGCAGTTACGTCGGGACTCAAGAGACCCAGTACTTC,CASSYVGTQETQYF
TRBV5-6,.,.,TRBJ2-1,TGTGCCAGCAGTTCACCACCGGGCCCCCGCGATGAGCAGTTCTTC,CASSSPPGPRDEQFF
TRBV19,once,TRBD2,TRBJ2-2,TGTGCCAGTAGGACTAGCGGGAGTTCCACCGGGGAGCTGTTTTTT,CASRTSGSSTGELFF
TRBV5-1,.,.,TRBJ1-1,TGCGCCAGCAGCTTGAATCCCGGCAGTAACACTGAAGCTTTCTTT,CASSLNPGSNTEAFF
TRBV7-2,.,.,TRBJ1-2,TGTGCCAGCAGCGACCGACAGGACTCGGCGGGCTACACCTTC,CASSDRQDSAGYTF
TRBV18,.,.,TRBJ1-1,TGTGCCAGCTCATCCCGAGGGGGGGTCACTGAAGCTTTCTTT,CASSSRGGVTEAFF
TRBV4-1,.,.,TRBJ2-1,TGCGCCAGCAGCCAAGGTCAGACTAGTTTCTTTGAGCAGTTCTTC,CASSQGQTSFFEQFF
TRBV6-4,.,TRBD2,TRBJ2-3,TGTGCCAGCAGTGAGGTTCCTAGCGGGACAGATACGCAGTATTTT,CASSEVPSGTDTQYF
TRBV7-9,.,.,TRBJ2-5,TGTGCCAGCAGCTTATCTCGATTGGAAGAGACCCAGTACTTC,CASSLSRLEETQYF
TRBV5-4,.,TRBD2,TRBJ2-3,TGTGCCAGCAGCCCCATAGCGGGGGGGCGGGAGGATACGCAGTATTTT,CASSPIAGGREDTQYF
TRBV5-6,.,TRBD2,TRBJ2-2,TGTGCCAGCAGCTTGCTAGCGGGAACCGGGGAGCTGTTTTTT,CASSLLAGTGELFF
TRBV4-1,.,TRBD1,TRBJ1-2,TGCGCCAGCAGCCAAGGCCGTTGGGGACAGGGGGCTAATGGCTACACCTTC,CASSQGRWGQGANGYTF
TRBV10-3,.,TRBD2,TRBJ2-3,TGTGCCATCAGGGGCCCGCCGGCGAGACCTAGCGGGGGGGCCTATGGCACAGATACGCAGTATTTT,CAIRGPPARPSGGAYGTDTQYF
TRBV10-1,.,TRBD2,TRBJ2-3,TGCGCCAGCAGTGGGGGGACTAGCGTAAATACGCAGTATTTT,CASSGGTSVNTQYF
TRBV28,.,TRBD2,TRBJ2-1,TGTGCCAGCAGTTTATGGGCTAGCGGCAATGAGCAGTTCTTC,CASSLWASGNEQFF
TRBV2,.,.,TRBJ1-3,TGTGCCAGCACTTTGGGGTATTCAAACACCATATATTTT,CASTLGYSNTIYF
TRBV30,.,.,TRBJ2-3,TGTGCCTGGAGTGTAAGACTACTCACAGATACGCAGTATTTT,CAWSVRLLTDTQYF
TRBV10-1,.,.,TRBJ2-2,TGCGCCAGCAGTGGGGGTCCGAACACCGGGGAGCTGTTTTTT,CASSGGPNTGELFF
TRBV7-2,once,TRBD1,TRBJ2-1,TGTGCCAGCAGCTTGGAACAGGGGTATGAGCAGTTCTTC,CASSLEQGYEQFF
TRBV5-1,.,.,TRBJ2-5,TGCGCCAGTAAGCTTGAGGAGGGACAAGAGACCCAGTACTTC,CASKLEEGQETQYF
TRBV6-6,.,.,TRBJ2-1,TGTGCCAGCAGCCCCTCCTACAATGAGCAGTTCTTC,CASSPSYNEQFF
TRBV30,.,TRBD1,TRBJ1-6,TGTGCCTGGAGTATATATCAGGGGGGTTCACCCCTCCACTTT,CAWSIYQGGSPLHF
TRBV5-1,.,.,TRBJ2-3,TGCGCCAGCAGCGGGGGACCTATCAGCGCAGATACGCAGTATTTT,CASSGGPISADTQYF
TRBV30,once,.,TRBJ1-2,TGTGCCTGGAAGCAGGGGATGAGTGGCTACACCTTC,CAWKQGMSGYTF
TRBV28,.,.,TRBJ1-1,TGTGCCAGCAGTCCAAACAGCGGCGAGGGGACTTTCTTT,CASSPNSGEGTFF
TRBV11-2,.,.,TRBJ1-1,TGTGCCAGCAGCTTAGGAGGGGGATGGACTGAAGCTTTCTTT,CASSLGGGWTEAFF